This T cell receptor (beta chain) was recorded in a study of Graves' ophthalmopathy and Graves' hyperthyroidism. Study information: Pretreatment peripheral blood was obtained at initial diagnosis.

Whole-study findings and limits: Most clonotypes expanded in thyroid above 0.001 frequency were present in blood too.

RNA transcripts yielded amplified TCR beta CDR3 regions. An opening RT-PCR round employed HTBI primers and preceded a second-round multiplex PCR. TCRdb analysed the multiplex PCR reads with MiXCR anew, one entry per CDR3 protein. This sample yields hundreds of thousands of distinct CDR3 sequences, of which about a fifth are seen a single time; roughly 7.4% belongs to the top ten. This clonotype was detected many times. Its antigen is currently unknown. CDR1 is MNHEY, CDR2 SVGAGI, per germline. V lost 0 bases, J lost 1 base, and 2 bases stayed unmatched. The CDR3 sequence is 15 residues long. Stable hyperthyroidism referred to disease that showed no ophthalmopathy within 18 months of follow-up. Excluded: other autoimmune disease, uncontrolled infection, pregnancy or lactation.

The chain combines TRBV6-5 with TRBJ1-1; TRBD1 agrees at 7 bases. The specimen was peripheral blood. This clonotype originated in a woman aged 18 to 35 with stable Graves' hyperthyroidism. Some clones in this sample may be carry-over from other donors' samples. This CDR3 is CASSYSTGSNTEAFF. The CDR3 DNA reads as TGTGCCAGCAGTTACTCGACAGGGTCGAACACTGAAGCTTTCTTT.